These 13 T cell receptor beta chains were all obtained from the same sample, sequenced in a study of cytomegalovirus exposure and HLA in healthy donors. The PCR was carried out with 60 Vbeta primers and 13 Jbeta primers. Measured with immunoSEQ multiplex PCR; TCRdb has only the in-frame clones, and not every one. The table records approximately 170,000 clones, around 80% of them present only once. Sequencing was performed on PBMCs. Source of these receptors: a woman in her forties or fifties in good health and CMV-seropositive.

The chain has TRBV27 and TRBJ1-2, with 10 bases matching TRBD1. Germline trimming cut 5 bases from V and 8 bases from J; bases unmatched to any gene: 8. This CDR3 comprises 14 residues. CDR1 and CDR2 (germline): MNHEY, SMNVEV (reference sequence). The DNA of the CDR3 is TGTGCCAGCAGTCCCCAGGGACAGGGGAGAGGCTACACCTTC. Translated: CASSPQGQGRGYTF.

The gene calls are TRBV4-1 and TRBJ2-5; D unresolved. The germline gives CDR1 MGHRA, CDR2 YSYEKL. The CDR3 sequence is 14 residues long. V lost 1 base and J lost 0, with 6 bases in between. The CDR3, as DNA: TGCGCCAGCAGCCAAGGAGCTAACCAAGAGACCCAGTACTTC. Amino acids: CASSQGANQETQYF.

CDR3 residues: CASSTSFPGQGAAEQYF. As DNA, the CDR3 is TGTGCCAGCAGCACCTCCTTTCCGGGACAGGGGGCAGCAGAGCAGTACTTC. The chain joins TRBV7-6 to TRBJ2-7; TRBD1 aligns across 12 bases. This CDR3 comprises 17 residues. The trim removed 5 bases at V and 7 bases at J, leaving 15 bases unmatched. CDR1 is SGHVS, CDR2 FNYEAQ, per germline.

The V and J genes are TRBV12-5 and TRBJ1-1; 8 nucleotides agree with TRBD1. The CDR3 extends over 18 amino acids. V gave up 1 base and J gave up 0 bases; unmatched junction bases: 10. Germline-derived CDR1 and CDR2 are LGHNT and FRNRAP. As DNA, the CDR3 is TGTGCTAGTGGTTTGGCCGCCGGGACAGGAAGCATGAACACTGAAGCTTTCTTT. It codes for CASGLAAGTGSMNTEAFF.

The chain couples TRBV4-2 to TRBJ1-1; D not resolved. Trimming took 4 bases from V and 1 from J, leaving 10 bases between them. The CDR3 contains 14 residues. Looked up from germline, CDR1 is LGHNA and CDR2 is YNFKEQ. CDR3 DNA: TGTGCCAGCAGCCCGGAGAGGCAGAACACTGAAGCTTTCTTT. It specifies CASSPERQNTEAFF.

This clone was seen just once. The chain uses TRBV14 and TRBJ1-1; perhaps TRBD1 as D (5 bases). Germline CDR1 SGHDN, CDR2 FVKESK. CDR3 length equals 16 residues. Trimming took off 0 bases at V and 1 base at J, with 12 bases between the two ends. CDR3 coding DNA: TGTGCCAGCAGCCAAGATAAGGGGATCAAGAACACTGAAGCTTTCTTT. This codes for CASSQDKGIKNTEAFF.

This chain connects TRBV9 to TRBJ2-5; TRBD2 aligns across 10 bases. The CDR3 is 15 amino acids. With V trimmed by 6 bases and J by 4 bases, 9 bases remained unmatched. Germline CDR1 SGDLS, CDR2 YYNGEE. CDR3 sequence reads: CASILQREGRETQYF. Here the CDR3 DNA reads TGTGCCAGCATCCTTCAGCGGGAGGGTAGAGAGACCCAGTACTTC.

CDR3 DNA: TGTGCCAGTAGTAGGACTAGCGCCCGAAGATCGGCCTACAATGAGCAGTTCTTC. Translated, it gives CASSRTSARRSAYNEQFF. The rearrangement links TRBV19 to TRBJ2-1; 9 nucleotides align to TRBD2. The CDR3 totals 18 residues. The V segment lost 4 bases and the J segment 2 bases; nucleotides outside the gene matches: 12. In germline, CDR1 is LNHDA, CDR2 SQIVND (reference sequence).

The genes are TRBV5-4 and TRBJ1-2, with D maybe TRBD1 (5 bases). Per germline, CDR1 SGHNT and CDR2 YYREEE (reference sequence). This CDR3 is 14 amino acids long. V was cut by 1 base and J by 4 bases, with 11 bases left in between. CDR3 sequence reads: CASSLWGVSYGYTF. The CDR3, as DNA: TGTGCCAGCAGCTTGTGGGGGGTATCCTATGGCTACACCTTC.

The rearrangement links TRBV5-1 to TRBJ1-4; tentative D call: TRBD1 (6 bases). There are 17 residues in the CDR3. Trimming stripped 0 bases from V and 3 bases from J, with 15 bases between. The germline gives CDR1 SGHRS, CDR2 YFSETQ. The CDR3 sequence is CASSLAGGQRSNEKLFF. The CDR3 DNA follows: TGCGCCAGCAGCTTGGCGGGGGGGCAGCGGTCTAATGAAAAACTGTTTTTT.

The V and J genes are TRBV19 and TRBJ2-3, with 8 nucleotides matching TRBD2. Germline V gives CDR1 LNHDA, CDR2 SQIVND (reference sequence). The V segment lost 8 bases and the J segment 4 bases; nucleotides outside the gene matches: 14. The CDR3 has 16 amino acids. CDR3 loop: CASARTSSFLSDTQYF. For the CDR3, the DNA is TGTGCCAGTGCTAGGACTAGCTCGTTTCTTTCAGATACGCAGTATTTT. The complete variable domain, with remaining parts taken from reference TRBV19 and TRBJ2-3, reads DGGITQSPKYLFRKEGQNVTLSCEQNLNHDAMYWYRQDPGQGLRLIYYSQIVNDFQKGDIAEGYSVSREKKESFPLTVTSAQKNPTAFYLCASARTSSFLSDTQYFGPGTRLTVL.

Comments on this clone: The junction shows a germline mismatch at one end, possibly a read error. This CDR3 is also generated by other DNA sequences in the sample. The genes are TRBV29-1 and TRBJ2-5, with a tentative D call TRBD1 (6 bases). Germline values: CDR1 SQVTM, CDR2 ANQGSEA. This CDR3 has 14 amino acids. CDR3 amino acids: CSVTGQGLRETQYF. Here the CDR3 DNA reads TGCAGCGTAACGGGCCAGGGGCTGCGAGAGACCCAATACTTC.

The gene calls are TRBV11-1 and TRBJ2-3, with a tentative D call TRBD1 (5 bases). The length of the CDR3 is 14 residues. The germline gives CDR1 SGHAT, CDR2 FQDESV (reference sequence). Trimming shortened V by 5 bases and J by 7 bases, and 16 bases separated the two germline ends. This CDR3 is CASSPTQRQNTQYF. The CDR3 DNA reads as TGTGCCAGCAGCCCAACCCAAAGACAGAATACGCAGTATTTT. Full variable domain (outside the CDR3, taken from reference TRBV11-1 and TRBJ2-3): EAEVAQSPRYKITEKSQAVAFWCDPISGHATLYWYRQILGQGPELLVQFQDESVVDDSQLPKDRFSAERLKGVDSTLKIQPAELGDSAMYLCASSPTQRQNTQYFGPGTRLTVL.